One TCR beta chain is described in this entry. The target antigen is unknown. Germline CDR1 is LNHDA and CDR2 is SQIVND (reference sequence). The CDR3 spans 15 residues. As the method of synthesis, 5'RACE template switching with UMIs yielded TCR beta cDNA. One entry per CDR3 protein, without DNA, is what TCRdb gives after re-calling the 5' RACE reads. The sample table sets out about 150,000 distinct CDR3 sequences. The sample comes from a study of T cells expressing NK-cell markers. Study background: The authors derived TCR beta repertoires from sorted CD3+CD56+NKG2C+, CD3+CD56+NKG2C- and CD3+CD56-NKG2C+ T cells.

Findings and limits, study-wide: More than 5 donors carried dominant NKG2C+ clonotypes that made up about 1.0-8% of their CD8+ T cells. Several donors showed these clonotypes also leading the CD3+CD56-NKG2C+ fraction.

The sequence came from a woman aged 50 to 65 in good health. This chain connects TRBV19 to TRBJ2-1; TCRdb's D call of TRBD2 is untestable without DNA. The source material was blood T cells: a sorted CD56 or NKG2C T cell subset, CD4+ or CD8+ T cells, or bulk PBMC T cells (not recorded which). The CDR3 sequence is CASSTGTSLVYEQFF.